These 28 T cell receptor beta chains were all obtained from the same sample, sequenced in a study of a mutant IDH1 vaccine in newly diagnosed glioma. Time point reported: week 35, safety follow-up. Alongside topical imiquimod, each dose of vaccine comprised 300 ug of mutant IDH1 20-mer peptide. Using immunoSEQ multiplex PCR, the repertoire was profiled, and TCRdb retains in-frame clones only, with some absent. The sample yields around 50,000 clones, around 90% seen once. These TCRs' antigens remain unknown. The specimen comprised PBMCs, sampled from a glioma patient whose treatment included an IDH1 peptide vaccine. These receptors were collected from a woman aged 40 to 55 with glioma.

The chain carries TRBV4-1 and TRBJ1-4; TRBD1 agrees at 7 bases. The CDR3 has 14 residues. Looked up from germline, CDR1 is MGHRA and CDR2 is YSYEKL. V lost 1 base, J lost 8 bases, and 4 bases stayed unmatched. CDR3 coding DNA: TGCGCCAGCAGCCAAGCCGACAGGGTGGAAAAACTGTTTTTT. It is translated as CASSQADRVEKLFF.

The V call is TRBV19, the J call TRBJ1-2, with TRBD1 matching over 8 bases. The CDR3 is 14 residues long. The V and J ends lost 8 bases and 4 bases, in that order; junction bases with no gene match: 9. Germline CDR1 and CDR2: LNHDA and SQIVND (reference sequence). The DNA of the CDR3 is TGTGCCAGTGGCACGGACAGGGACGGCTATGGCTACACCTTC. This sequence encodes CASGTDRDGYGYTF.

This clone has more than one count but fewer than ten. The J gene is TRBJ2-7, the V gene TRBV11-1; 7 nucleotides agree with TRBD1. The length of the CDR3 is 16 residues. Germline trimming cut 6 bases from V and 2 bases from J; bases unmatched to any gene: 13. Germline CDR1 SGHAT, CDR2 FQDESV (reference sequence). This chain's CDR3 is CASSQAAGGIAYEQYF. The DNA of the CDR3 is TGTGCCAGCAGTCAAGCGGCAGGGGGAATAGCCTACGAGCAGTACTTC. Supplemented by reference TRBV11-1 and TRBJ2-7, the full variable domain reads EAEVAQSPRYKITEKSQAVAFWCDPISGHATLYWYRQILGQGPELLVQFQDESVVDDSQLPKDRFSAERLKGVDSTLKIQPAELGDSAMYLCASSQAAGGIAYEQYFGPGTRLTVT.

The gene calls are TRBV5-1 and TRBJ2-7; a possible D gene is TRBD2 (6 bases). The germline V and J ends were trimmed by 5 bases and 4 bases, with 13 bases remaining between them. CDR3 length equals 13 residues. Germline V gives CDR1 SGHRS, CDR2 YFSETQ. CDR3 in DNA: TGCGCCAGCAGGGCTAGCGATAGGTACGAGCAGTACTTC. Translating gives CASRASDRYEQYF.

Here the CDR3 reads CASSGVEDTQYF. The CDR3 DNA is TGCGCCAGCTCCGGGGTGGAGGATACGCAGTATTTT. The rearrangement joins TRBV10-1 to TRBJ2-3; D possibly corresponds to TRBD2 (5 bases). The CDR3 totals 12 residues. Trimming pared 8 bases from V and 6 bases from J, leaving 12 bases between. Per the germline V gene, CDR1 is WNHNN and CDR2 is SYGVQD (reference sequence).

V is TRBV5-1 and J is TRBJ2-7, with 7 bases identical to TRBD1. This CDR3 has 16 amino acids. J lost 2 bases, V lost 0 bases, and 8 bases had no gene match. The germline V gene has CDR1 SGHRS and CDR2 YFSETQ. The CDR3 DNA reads TGCGCCAGCAGCTTGGCGACGGGACAGTCAACCTACGAGCAGTACTTC. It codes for CASSLATGQSTYEQYF.

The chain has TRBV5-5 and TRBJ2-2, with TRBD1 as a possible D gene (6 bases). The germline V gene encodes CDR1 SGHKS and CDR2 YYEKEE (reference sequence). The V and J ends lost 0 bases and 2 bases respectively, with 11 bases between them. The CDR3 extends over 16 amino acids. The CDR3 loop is CASSLVRDINTGELFF. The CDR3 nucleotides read TGTGCCAGCAGCTTGGTAAGGGACATTAACACCGGGGAGCTGTTTTTT.

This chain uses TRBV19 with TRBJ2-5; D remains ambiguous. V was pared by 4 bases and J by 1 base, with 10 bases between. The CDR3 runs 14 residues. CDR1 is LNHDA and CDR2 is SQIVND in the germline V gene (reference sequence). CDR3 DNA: TGTGCCAGTAGTAGGACGGATTTCCAAGAGACCCAGTACTTC. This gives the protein CASSRTDFQETQYF.

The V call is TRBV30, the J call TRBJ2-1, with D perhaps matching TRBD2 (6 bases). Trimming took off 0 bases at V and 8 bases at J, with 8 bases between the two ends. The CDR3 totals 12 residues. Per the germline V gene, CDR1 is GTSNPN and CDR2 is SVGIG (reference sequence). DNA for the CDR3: TGTGCCTGGAGTGTAGGAGGGGATGAGCAGTTCTTC. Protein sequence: CAWSVGGDEQFF.

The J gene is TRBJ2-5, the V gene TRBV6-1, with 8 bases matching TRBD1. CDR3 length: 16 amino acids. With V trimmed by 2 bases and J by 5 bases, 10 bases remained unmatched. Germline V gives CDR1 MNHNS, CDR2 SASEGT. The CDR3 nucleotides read TGTGCCAGCAGTGAACCCAGTGGGACAGGAGTGGAGACCCAGTACTTC. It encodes CASSEPSGTGVETQYF.

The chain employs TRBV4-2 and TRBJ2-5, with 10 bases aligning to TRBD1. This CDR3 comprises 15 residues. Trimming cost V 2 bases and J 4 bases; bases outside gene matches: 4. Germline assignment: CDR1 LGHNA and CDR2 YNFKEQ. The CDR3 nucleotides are TGTGCCAGCAGCCAACGCGGGACAGGGGCAGAGACCCAGTACTTC. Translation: CASSQRGTGAETQYF.

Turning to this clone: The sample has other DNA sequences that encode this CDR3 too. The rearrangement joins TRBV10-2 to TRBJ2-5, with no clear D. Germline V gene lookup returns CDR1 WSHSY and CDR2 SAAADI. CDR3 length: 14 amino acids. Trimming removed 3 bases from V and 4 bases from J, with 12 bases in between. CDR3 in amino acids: CASSESRLGETQYF. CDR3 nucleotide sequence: TGCGCCAGCAGTGAATCCAGGCTGGGAGAGACCCAGTACTTC.

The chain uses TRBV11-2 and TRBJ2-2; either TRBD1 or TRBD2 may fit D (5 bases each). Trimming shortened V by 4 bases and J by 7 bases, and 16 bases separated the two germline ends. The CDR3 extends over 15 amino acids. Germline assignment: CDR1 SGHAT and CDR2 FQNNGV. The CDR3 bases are TGTGCCAGCAGCTCCACCGGGACCGAGGGCGGGGAGCTGTTTTTT. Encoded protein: CASSSTGTEGGELFF.

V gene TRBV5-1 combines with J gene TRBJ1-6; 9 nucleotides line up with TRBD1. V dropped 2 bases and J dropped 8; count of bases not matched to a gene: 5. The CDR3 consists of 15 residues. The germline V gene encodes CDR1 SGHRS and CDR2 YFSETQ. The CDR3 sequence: CASSLRRQGDSPLHF. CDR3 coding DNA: TGCGCCAGCAGCTTAAGGCGACAGGGGGATTCACCCCTCCACTTT.

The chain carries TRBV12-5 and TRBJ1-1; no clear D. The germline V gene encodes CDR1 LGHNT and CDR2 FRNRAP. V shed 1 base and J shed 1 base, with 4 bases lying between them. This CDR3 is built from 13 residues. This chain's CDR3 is CASGLGGNTEAFF. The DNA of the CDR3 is TGTGCTAGTGGTTTGGGCGGGAACACTGAAGCTTTCTTT.

The CDR3 here is CASSLGQGVNQPQHF. As DNA, the CDR3 is TGTGCCAGCAGCTTGGGGCAGGGGGTCAATCAGCCCCAGCATTTT. The rearrangement joins TRBV5-6 to TRBJ1-5; 7 nucleotides align to TRBD1. Germline CDR1 SGHDT, CDR2 YYEEEE. V was clipped by 0 bases and J by 3 bases; unmatched bases: 3. CDR3 length: 15 residues.

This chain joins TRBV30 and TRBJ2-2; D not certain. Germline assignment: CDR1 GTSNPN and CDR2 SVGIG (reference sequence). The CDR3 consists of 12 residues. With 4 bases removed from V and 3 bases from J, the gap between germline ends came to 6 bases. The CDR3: CAWTRDTGELFF. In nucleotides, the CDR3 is TGTGCCTGGACAAGAGACACCGGGGAGCTGTTTTTT.

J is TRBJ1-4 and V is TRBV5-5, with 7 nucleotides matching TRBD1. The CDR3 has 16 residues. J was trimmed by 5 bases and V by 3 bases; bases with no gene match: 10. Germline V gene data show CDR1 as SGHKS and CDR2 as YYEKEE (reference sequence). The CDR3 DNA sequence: TGTGCCAGCAGCTCCACCGCCGGGACAGAGAATGAAAAACTGTTTTTT. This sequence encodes CASSSTAGTENEKLFF.

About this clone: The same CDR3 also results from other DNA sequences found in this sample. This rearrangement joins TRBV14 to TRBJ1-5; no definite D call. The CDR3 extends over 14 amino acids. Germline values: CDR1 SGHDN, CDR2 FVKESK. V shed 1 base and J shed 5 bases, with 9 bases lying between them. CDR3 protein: CASSQGGNHQPQHF. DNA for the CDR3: TGTGCCAGCAGCCAAGGTGGGAACCATCAGCCCCAGCATTTT.

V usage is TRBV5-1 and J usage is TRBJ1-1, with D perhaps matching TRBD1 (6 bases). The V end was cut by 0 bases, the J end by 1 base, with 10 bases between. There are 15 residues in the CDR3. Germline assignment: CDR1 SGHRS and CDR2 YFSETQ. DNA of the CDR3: TGCGCCAGCAGCTTGGGAGGGGGAAAGAACACTGAAGCTTTCTTT. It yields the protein CASSLGGGKNTEAFF.

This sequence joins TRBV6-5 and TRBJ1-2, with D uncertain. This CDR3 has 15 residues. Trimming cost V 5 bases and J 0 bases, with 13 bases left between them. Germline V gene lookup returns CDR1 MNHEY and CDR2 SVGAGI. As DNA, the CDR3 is TGTGCCAGCAGTCCCCTGGGCAGATCTAACTATGGCTACACCTTC. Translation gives CASSPLGRSNYGYTF.

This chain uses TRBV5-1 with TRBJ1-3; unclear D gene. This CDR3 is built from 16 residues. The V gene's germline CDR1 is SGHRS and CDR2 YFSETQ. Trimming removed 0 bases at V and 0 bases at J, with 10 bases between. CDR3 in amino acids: CASSLVGGDSGNTIYF. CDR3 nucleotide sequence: TGCGCCAGCAGCTTGGTCGGCGGAGACTCTGGAAACACCATATATTTT.

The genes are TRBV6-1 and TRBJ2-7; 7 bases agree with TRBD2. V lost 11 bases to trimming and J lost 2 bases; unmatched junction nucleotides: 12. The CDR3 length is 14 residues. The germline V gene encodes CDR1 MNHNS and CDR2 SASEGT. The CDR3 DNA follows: TGTGCCCTGTTGGTGCAGGGAGGGACCTACGAGCAGTACTTC. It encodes CALLVQGGTYEQYF.

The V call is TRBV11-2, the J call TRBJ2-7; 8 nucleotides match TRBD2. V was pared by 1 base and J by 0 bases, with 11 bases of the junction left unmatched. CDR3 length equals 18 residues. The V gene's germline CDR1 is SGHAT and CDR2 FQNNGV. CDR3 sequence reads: CASSLVAGASGSSYEQYF. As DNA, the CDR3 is TGTGCCAGCAGCTTAGTGGCAGGGGCAAGCGGGAGCTCCTACGAGCAGTACTTC. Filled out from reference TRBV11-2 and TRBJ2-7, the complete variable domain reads EAGVAQSPRYKIIEKRQSVAFWCNPISGHATLYWYQQILGQGPKLLIQFQNNGVVDDSQLPKDRFSAERLKGVDSTLKIQPAKLEDSAVYLCASSLVAGASGSSYEQYFGPGTRLTVT.

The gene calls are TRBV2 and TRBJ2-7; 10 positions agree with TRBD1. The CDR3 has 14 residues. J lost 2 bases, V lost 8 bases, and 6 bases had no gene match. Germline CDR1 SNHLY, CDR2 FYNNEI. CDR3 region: CASSPGQGTYEQYF. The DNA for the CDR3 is TGTGCCAGCTCCCCGGGACAGGGGACCTACGAGCAGTACTTC. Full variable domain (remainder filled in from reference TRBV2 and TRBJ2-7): EPEVTQTPSHQVTQMGQEVILRCVPISNHLYFYWYRQILGQKVEFLVSFYNNEISEKSEIFDDQFSVERPDGSNFTLKIRSTKLEDSAMYFCASSPGQGTYEQYFGPGTRLTVT.

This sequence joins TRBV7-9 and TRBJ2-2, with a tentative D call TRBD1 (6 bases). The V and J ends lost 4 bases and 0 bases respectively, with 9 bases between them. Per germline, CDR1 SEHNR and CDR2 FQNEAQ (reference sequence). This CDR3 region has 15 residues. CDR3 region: CASSYGTTNTGELFF. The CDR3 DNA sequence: TGTGCCAGCAGCTACGGGACAACGAACACCGGGGAGCTGTTTTTT.

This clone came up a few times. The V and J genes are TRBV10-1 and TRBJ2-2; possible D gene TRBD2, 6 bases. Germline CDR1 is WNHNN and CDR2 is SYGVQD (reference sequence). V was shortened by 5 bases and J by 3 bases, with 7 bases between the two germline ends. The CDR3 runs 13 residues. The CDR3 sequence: CASSSGYTGELFF. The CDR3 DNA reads TGCGCCAGCAGTAGCGGGTACACCGGGGAGCTGTTTTTT.

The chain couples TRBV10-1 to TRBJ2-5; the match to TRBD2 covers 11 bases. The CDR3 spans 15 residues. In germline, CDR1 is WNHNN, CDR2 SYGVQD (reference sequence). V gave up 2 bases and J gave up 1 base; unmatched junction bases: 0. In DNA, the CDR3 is TGCGCCAGCAGTGAGGGACTAGCGGGCCAAGAGACCCAGTACTTC. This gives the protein CASSEGLAGQETQYF.